A selection of T cell receptor beta chains follows, all from one sample in a study of technical replicates of blood from several donors. Sequenced by immunoSEQ multiplex PCR; TCRdb stores in-frame clones only, minus some. The sample holds fewer than 85,000 clones; roughly nine tenths are singletons and the top ten take 4.7%. What was sequenced was PBMCs. The source of these receptors is a human donor in good health. Some clones in this sample may be carry-over from other donors' samples. CDR3s include the opening cysteine and the closing phenylalanine or tryptophan. Fields, in order: J gene, D gene, clone size, V gene, CDR3 protein, CDR3 DNA. D genes are given only for firm matches. Only part of the rows carry a size: once, few, many, or a class if the clone is expanded.

TRBJ1-2 | TRBD1 | . | TRBV6-6 | CASSFTQGASGGYTF | TGTGCCAGCAGTTTTACCCAGGGGGCCTCTGGTGGCTACACCTTC
TRBJ2-1 | TRBD2 | once | TRBV5-1 | CASSLIAGSYNEQFF | TGCGCCAGCAGCTTGATAGCGGGATCTTACAATGAGCAGTTCTTC
TRBJ2-5 | TRBD2 | . | TRBV4-3 | CASSQGWTSEQETQYF | TGCGCCAGCAGCCAAGGCTGGACTAGCGAGCAAGAGACCCAGTACTTC
TRBJ2-4 | TRBD2 | . | TRBV12-5 | CASGLAGGSKNIQYF | TGTGCTAGTGGTTTGGCCGGGGGGAGCAAAAACATTCAGTACTTC
TRBJ2-1 | . | . | TRBV7-3 | CASSLTLLADEQFF | TGTGCCAGCAGCTTAACGTTGTTAGCAGATGAGCAGTTCTTC
TRBJ1-1 | TRBD1 | . | TRBV11-3 | CASSPGQGIGPNTEAFF | TGTGCCAGCAGCCCGGGACAGGGGATCGGGCCGAACACTGAAGCTTTCTTT
TRBJ2-1 | TRBD2 | . | TRBV4-1 | CASSQEGTSGFNEQFF | TGCGCCAGCAGCCAAGAGGGGACTAGCGGGTTCAATGAGCAGTTCTTC
TRBJ2-5 | . | . | TRBV7-6 | CASSAIRAGYQETQYF | TGTGCCAGCAGCGCCATCCGCGCAGGGTACCAAGAGACCCAGTACTTC
TRBJ1-2 | . | . | TRBV6-5 | CASSSPLTGGYTF | TGTGCCAGCAGTTCTCCCCTAACGGGGGGCTACACCTTC
TRBJ2-6 | . | . | TRBV10-3 | CATIGGAGGPSGANVLTF | TGTGCCACCATTGGGGGGGCCGGGGGCCCATCTGGGGCCAACGTCCTGACTTTC
TRBJ1-1 | TRBD1 | . | TRBV7-2 | CASSSYRGEAFF | TGTGCCAGCAGCTCGTACAGGGGTGAAGCTTTCTTT
TRBJ2-3 | TRBD2 | . | TRBV11-2 | CASSRGLAGLTDTQYF | TGTGCCAGCAGCCGAGGGCTAGCGGGACTCACAGATACGCAGTATTTT
TRBJ2-3 | TRBD1 | . | TRBV7-3 | CASSLGQGARTDTQYF | TGTGCCAGCAGCTTAGGACAGGGGGCAAGGACAGATACGCAGTATTTT
TRBJ1-2 | TRBD1 | . | TRBV10-3 | CAINLDRGLGYTF | TGTGCCATCAACCTGGACAGGGGCTTGGGCTACACCTTC
TRBJ2-2 | . | . | TRBV5-1 | CASSLGNRAQPGELFF | TGCGCCAGCAGCTTGGGAAACAGGGCTCAACCCGGGGAGCTGTTTTTT
TRBJ2-5 | . | . | TRBV7-2 | CASSLGFTGLRETQYF | TGTGCCAGCAGCTTGGGGTTTACAGGGTTGCGAGAGACCCAGTACTTC
TRBJ2-7 | . | . | TRBV15 | CATRAGGTPGVDEQYF | TGTGCCACCAGGGCCGGTGGGACGCCGGGGGTTGACGAGCAGTACTTC
TRBJ2-2 | TRBD1 | . | TRBV19 | CASSSQGASGELFF | TGTGCCAGTAGTAGCCAGGGGGCGTCCGGGGAGCTGTTTTTT
TRBJ2-7 | TRBD1 | . | TRBV5-4 | CASSPYHNRGSYEQYF | TGTGCCAGCAGCCCATACCACAACAGGGGATCCTACGAGCAGTACTTC
TRBJ2-7 | TRBD2 | . | TRBV27 | CASSLAGKYEQYF | TGTGCCAGCAGTCTAGCGGGAAAGTACGAGCAGTACTTC
TRBJ1-5 | . | . | TRBV6-6 | CASSSPGGGNQPQHF | TGTGCCAGCAGTTCTCCCGGTGGTGGCAATCAGCCCCAGCATTTT
TRBJ2-7 | TRBD2 | . | TRBV6-5 | CASSYVAGGSYEQYF | TGTGCCAGCAGTTACGTTGCGGGAGGCTCCTACGAGCAGTACTTC
TRBJ2-3 | . | once | TRBV5-6 | CASSPSGDTQYF | TGTGCCAGCAGCCCCTCCGGAGATACGCAGTATTTT
TRBJ2-7 | TRBD2 | . | TRBV7-9 | CASSPGTSGKALSYEQYF | TGTGCCAGCAGCCCTGGGACTAGCGGGAAGGCCCTCTCCTACGAGCAGTACTTC
TRBJ2-7 | TRBD2 | once | TRBV18 | CASSPTSGDIGFYEQYF | TGTGCCAGCTCACCGACTAGCGGGGATATAGGTTTTTACGAGCAGTACTTC
TRBJ2-7 | . | . | TRBV2 | CASSALTGPYEQYF | TGTGCCAGCAGTGCGTTGACAGGTCCCTACGAGCAGTACTTC
TRBJ2-3 | TRBD2 | . | TRBV9 | CASSADSGGTTDTQYF | TGTGCCAGCAGCGCGGATAGCGGGGGGACCACAGATACGCAGTATTTT
TRBJ2-3 | . | . | TRBV5-1 | CASSLGGSGYTDTQYF | TGCGCCAGCAGCTTGGGGGGTTCAGGGTACACAGATACGCAGTATTTT
TRBJ2-1 | . | . | TRBV5-5 | CASSPDVDNEQFF | TGTGCCAGCAGCCCAGATGTCGACAATGAGCAGTTCTTC
TRBJ2-1 | TRBD2 | . | TRBV5-1 | CASRYSGRGNEQFF | TGCGCCAGCAGATATAGCGGGAGAGGAAATGAGCAGTTCTTC
TRBJ1-4 | . | . | TRBV6-5 | CASSYRGINEKLFF | TGTGCCAGCAGTTACCGGGGAATTAATGAAAAACTGTTTTTT
TRBJ2-5 | . | . | TRBV7-7 | CASSRLHQETQYF | TGTGCCAGCAGCCGACTACATCAAGAGACCCAGTACTTC
TRBJ2-3 | TRBD2 | . | TRBV5-1 | CASSSGLAGSTSTDTQYF | TGCGCCAGCAGCTCAGGACTAGCGGGATCTACTAGCACAGATACGCAGTATTTT
TRBJ1-2 | TRBD1 | . | TRBV30 | CAWSTTGQGYGYTF | TGTGCCTGGAGTACAACGGGACAGGGGTATGGCTACACCTTC
TRBJ1-3 | TRBD1 | . | TRBV27 | CASSLTGTGNTIYF | TGTGCCAGCAGTTTGACAGGGACCGGAAACACCATATATTTT
TRBJ2-2 | TRBD2 | . | TRBV2 | CASSAPRGGVTGELFF | TGTGCCAGCAGCGCTCCTCGGGGGGGTGTCACCGGGGAGCTGTTTTTT
TRBJ2-1 | TRBD1 | . | TRBV5-1 | CASSLKGQGDVNEQFF | TGCGCCAGCAGCCTTAAGGGACAGGGGGATGTCAATGAGCAGTTCTTC
TRBJ2-7 | TRBD2 | . | TRBV7-6 | CASSPGLAGVYEQYF | TGTGCCAGCAGCCCGGGACTAGCGGGAGTCTACGAGCAGTACTTC
TRBJ1-2 | TRBD1 | . | TRBV4-1 | CASSRIRDRGRSGGYTF | TGCGCCAGCAGCCGTATCCGGGACAGGGGCAGGTCGGGAGGCTACACCTTC
TRBJ2-3 | TRBD2 | medium-sized | TRBV4-3 | CASSHSALAGVADTQYF | TGCGCCAGCAGCCACTCAGCCTTAGCGGGAGTAGCGGATACGCAGTATTTT
TRBJ1-6 | . | few | TRBV6-1 | CASSDRFRSDNSPLHF | TGTGCCAGCAGTGACAGGTTTCGCTCGGATAATTCACCCCTCCACTTT
TRBJ2-5 | . | . | TRBV5-1 | CASSLEETQYF | TGCGCCAGCAGCCTAGAAGAGACCCAGTACTTC
TRBJ1-5 | . | . | TRBV6-1 | CAGGDGETHQPQHF | TGTGCTGGGGGGGACGGAGAGACCCATCAGCCCCAGCATTTT
TRBJ2-1 | TRBD2 | . | TRBV6-5 | CASERATAGVGEQFF | TGTGCCAGCGAACGAGCCACAGCGGGAGTTGGGGAGCAGTTCTTC
TRBJ1-2 | . | . | TRBV11-2 | CASSPGQTYGYTF | TGTGCCAGCAGCCCAGGACAGACTTATGGCTACACCTTC
TRBJ1-2 | . | . | TRBV6-5 | CASSPNLRVQNGYTF | TGTGCCAGCAGCCCTAATCTCAGGGTCCAAAACGGCTACACCTTC
TRBJ1-3 | TRBD1 | . | TRBV5-4 | CATHGGRGRGNTIYF | TGTGCCACGCACGGGGGCAGGGGGCGGGGAAACACCATATATTTT
TRBJ1-1 | TRBD1 | . | TRBV7-9 | CASSLGQGIGTEAFF | TGTGCCAGCAGCTTAGGACAGGGGATAGGGACTGAAGCTTTCTTT
TRBJ2-1 | . | . | TRBV5-8 | CASSPGLPNDEQFF | TGTGCCAGCAGCCCTGGACTACCCAACGATGAGCAGTTCTTC
TRBJ2-7 | . | . | TRBV5-6 | CASSRERRSYEQYF | TGTGCCAGCAGCAGAGAGAGGCGATCCTACGAGCAGTACTTC
TRBJ1-2 | TRBD1 | once | TRBV27 | CASSASPGQNYGYTF | TGTGCCAGCAGCGCGTCCCCGGGACAGAACTATGGCTACACCTTC
TRBJ2-7 | . | . | TRBV7-9 | CASGPGVSPYEQYF | TGTGCCAGCGGGCCGGGAGTATCTCCCTACGAGCAGTACTTC
TRBJ2-7 | TRBD2 | . | TRBV4-3 | CASSQDPWSSGGTYEQYF | TGCGCCAGCAGCCAAGATCCCTGGTCTAGCGGGGGGACCTACGAGCAGTACTTC
TRBJ1-6 | . | . | TRBV4-3 | CASSQAPRNSPLHF | TGCGCCAGCAGCCAAGCACCTAGGAATTCACCCCTCCACTTT